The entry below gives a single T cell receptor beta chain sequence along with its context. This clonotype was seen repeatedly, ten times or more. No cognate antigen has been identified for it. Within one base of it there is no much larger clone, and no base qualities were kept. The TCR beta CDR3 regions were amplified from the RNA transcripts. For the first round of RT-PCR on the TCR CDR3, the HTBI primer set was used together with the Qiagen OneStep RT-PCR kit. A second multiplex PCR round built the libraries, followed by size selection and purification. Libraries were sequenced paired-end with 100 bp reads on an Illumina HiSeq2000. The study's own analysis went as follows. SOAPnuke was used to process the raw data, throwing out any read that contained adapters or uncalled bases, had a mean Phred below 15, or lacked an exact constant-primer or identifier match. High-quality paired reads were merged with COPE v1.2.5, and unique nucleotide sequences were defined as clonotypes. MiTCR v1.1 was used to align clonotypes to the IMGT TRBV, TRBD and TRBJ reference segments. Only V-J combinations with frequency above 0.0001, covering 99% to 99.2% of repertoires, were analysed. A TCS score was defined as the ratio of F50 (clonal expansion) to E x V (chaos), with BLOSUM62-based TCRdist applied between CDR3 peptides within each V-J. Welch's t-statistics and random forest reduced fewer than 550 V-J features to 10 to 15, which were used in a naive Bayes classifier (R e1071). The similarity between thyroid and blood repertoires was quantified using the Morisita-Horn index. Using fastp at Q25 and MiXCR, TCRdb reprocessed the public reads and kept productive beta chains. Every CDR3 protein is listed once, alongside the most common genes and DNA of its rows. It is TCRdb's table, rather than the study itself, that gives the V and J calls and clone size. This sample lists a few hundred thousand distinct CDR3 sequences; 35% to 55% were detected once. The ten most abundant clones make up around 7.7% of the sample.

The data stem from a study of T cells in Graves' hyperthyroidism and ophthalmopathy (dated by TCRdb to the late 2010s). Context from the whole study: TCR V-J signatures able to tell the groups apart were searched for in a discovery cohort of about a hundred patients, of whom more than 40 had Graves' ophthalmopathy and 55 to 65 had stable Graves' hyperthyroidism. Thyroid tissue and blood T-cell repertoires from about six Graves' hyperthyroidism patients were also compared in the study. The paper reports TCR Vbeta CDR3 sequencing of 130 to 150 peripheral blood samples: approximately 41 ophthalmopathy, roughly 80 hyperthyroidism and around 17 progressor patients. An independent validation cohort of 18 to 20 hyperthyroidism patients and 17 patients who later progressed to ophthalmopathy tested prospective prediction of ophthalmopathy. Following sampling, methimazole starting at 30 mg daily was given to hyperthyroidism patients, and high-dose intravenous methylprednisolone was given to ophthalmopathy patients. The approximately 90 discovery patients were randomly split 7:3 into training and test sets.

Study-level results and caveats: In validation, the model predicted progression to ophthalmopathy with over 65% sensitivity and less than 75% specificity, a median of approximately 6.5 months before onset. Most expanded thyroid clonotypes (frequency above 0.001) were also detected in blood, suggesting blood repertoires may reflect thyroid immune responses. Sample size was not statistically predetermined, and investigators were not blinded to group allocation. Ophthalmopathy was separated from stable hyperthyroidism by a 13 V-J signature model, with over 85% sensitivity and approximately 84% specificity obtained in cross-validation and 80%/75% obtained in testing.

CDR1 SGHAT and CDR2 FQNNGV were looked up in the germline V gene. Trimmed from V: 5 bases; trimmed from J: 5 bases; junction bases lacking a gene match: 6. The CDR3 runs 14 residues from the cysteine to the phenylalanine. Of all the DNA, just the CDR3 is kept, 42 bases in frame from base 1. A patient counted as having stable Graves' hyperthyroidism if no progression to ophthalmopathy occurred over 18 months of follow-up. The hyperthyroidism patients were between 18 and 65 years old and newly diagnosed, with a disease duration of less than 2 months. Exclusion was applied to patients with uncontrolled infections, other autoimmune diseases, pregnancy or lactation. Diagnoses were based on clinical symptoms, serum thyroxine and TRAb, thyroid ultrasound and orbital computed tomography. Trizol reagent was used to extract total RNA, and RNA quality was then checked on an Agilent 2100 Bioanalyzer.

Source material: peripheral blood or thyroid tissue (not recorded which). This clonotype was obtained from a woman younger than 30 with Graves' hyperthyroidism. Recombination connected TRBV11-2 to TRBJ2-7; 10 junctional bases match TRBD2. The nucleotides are TGTGCCAGCAGCCTTAGCGGGAGGTCCCACGAGCAGTACTTC. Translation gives CASSLSGRSHEQYF.